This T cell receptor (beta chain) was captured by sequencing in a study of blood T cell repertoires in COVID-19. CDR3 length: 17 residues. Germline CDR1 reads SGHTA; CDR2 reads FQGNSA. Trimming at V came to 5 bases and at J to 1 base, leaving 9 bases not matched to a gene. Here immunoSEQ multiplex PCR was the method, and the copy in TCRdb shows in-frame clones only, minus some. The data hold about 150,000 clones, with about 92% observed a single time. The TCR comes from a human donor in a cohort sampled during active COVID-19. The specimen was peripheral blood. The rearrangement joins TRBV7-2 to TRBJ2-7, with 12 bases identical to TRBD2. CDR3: CASSTGLAGRISYEQYF. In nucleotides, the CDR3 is TGTGCCAGCAGCACCGGACTAGCGGGGAGGATATCCTACGAGCAGTACTTC.